The 3 T cell receptor beta chains presented below share a single source sample, sequenced in a study of control samples from healthy donors and cancer patients. Generated by immunoSEQ multiplex PCR, the TCRdb table keeps only in-frame clones and is missing some. Of 95,000 to 130,000 clones in the sample, around 87% were seen once. Sequencing was performed on PBMCs. These receptor sequences come from a woman between 45 and 65 years old with colorectal cancer.

The chain joins TRBV28 to TRBJ2-3, with 10 bases fitting TRBD2. V gave up 4 bases and J gave up 6 bases; unmatched junction bases: 16. The CDR3 has 18 residues. In germline, CDR1 is MDHEN, CDR2 SYDVKM. In DNA, the CDR3 is TGTGCCAGCAGTTACACGTCGGAGGGAGCGGGAGGGCCGGATACGCAGTATTTT. Translated, it gives CASSYTSEGAGGPDTQYF. Together with reference TRBV28 and TRBJ2-3, the CDR3 gives the full variable domain: DVKVTQSSRYLVKRTGEKVFLECVQDMDHENMFWYRQDPGLGLRLIYFSYDVKMKEKGDIPEGYSVSREKKERFSLILESASTNQTSMYLCASSYTSEGAGGPDTQYFGPGTRLTVL.

The chain recombines TRBV15 with TRBJ1-4; D is perhaps TRBD1 (6 bases). V was cut by 5 bases and J by 6 bases, with 13 bases left in between. Germline CDR1 and CDR2: LNHNV and YYDKDF (reference sequence). CDR3 length equals 14 residues. CDR3 DNA sequence: TGTGCCACCAGCGCCGCAGGGGCTGATGAAAAACTGTTTTTT. It is translated as CATSAAGADEKLFF.

V gene TRBV28 combines with J gene TRBJ2-1; D gene unclear. Germline CDR1 MDHEN, CDR2 SYDVKM. The CDR3 is made up of 11 amino acids. The V end was cut by 5 bases, the J end by 4 bases, with 3 bases between. The CDR3, as DNA: TGTGCCAGCAGTACTTACAATGAGCAGTTCTTC. Encoded protein: CASSTYNEQFF.